These T cell receptor beta chains were read from a single sample in a study of blood T cell repertoires in COVID-19. The repertoire was sequenced with immunoSEQ multiplex PCR; TCRdb's copy has only in-frame clones and lacks some. Counted here are approximately 89,000 clones, 75% to 85% occurring once; the ten biggest clones make up about 13%. The sample taken for sequencing was peripheral blood. The receptors were gathered from a human donor in a cohort sampled during active COVID-19. The CDR3 runs from the conserved cysteine through the conserved F or W.

j_call	v_call	cdr3_aa
TRBJ2-1	TRBV5-5	CASLSLGGGHNEQFF
TRBJ1-1	TRBV9	CASSTGYLNTEAFF
TRBJ2-1	TRBV19	CASSLRERHNEQFF
TRBJ2-7	TRBV6-5	CASRRTGYEQYF
TRBJ1-3	TRBV7-9	CASSQRAAGSGNTIYF
TRBJ2-1	TRBV6-1	CASSSLAFYNEQFF
TRBJ1-5	TRBV19	CASSTTGLPSNQPQHF
TRBJ1-2	TRBV5-5	CASSSNRGLGSNGYTF
TRBJ1-2	TRBV5-6	CASSFRDRAYGYTF
TRBJ2-1	TRBV9	CASSSRSFRIF
TRBJ2-2	TRBV25-1	CASSTQGTTGELFF
TRBJ2-2	TRBV6-5	CASRYRGSNTGELFF
TRBJ2-7	TRBV18	CASSPMTGDHEQYF
TRBJ2-3	TRBV19	CASSKGTGGSDTQYF
TRBJ2-7	TRBV12-3/TRBV12-4	CASTRTGGYEQYF
TRBJ2-1	TRBV11-3	CASSLGTSGGHEQFF
TRBJ2-7	TRBV10-3	CAISDMAEAYEQYF
TRBJ2-2	TRBV18	CASSPRRAGELFF
TRBJ2-7	TRBV6-6	CASSYSKGVGEQYF
TRBJ1-1	TRBV10-3	CAISESKGQGLGEAFF
TRBJ1-2	TRBV5-1	CASSLAGDRSYGYTF
TRBJ1-1	TRBV11-2	CASSLQWNTEAFF
TRBJ2-7	TRBV6-5	CASSPRQGPKYEQYF
TRBJ1-2	TRBV6-1	CASSDRQGGRSWNGYTF
TRBJ1-2	TRBV4-1	CASSQDEGASYGYTF
TRBJ2-2	TRBV19	CASSIVGGKAGELFF
TRBJ1-1	TRBV5-1	CASSPRVNTEAFF
TRBJ2-4	TRBV5-6	CASSRTGDKNIQYF
TRBJ2-1	TRBV12-5	CASGLGRTSATNEQFF
TRBJ1-1	TRBV3-1/TRBV3-2	CASSRGSEGGFEAFF
TRBJ2-2	TRBV7-2	CASSWTGGAGELFF
TRBJ1-4	TRBV5-1	CASRNSPNEKLFF
TRBJ2-5	TRBV30	CAWSVSRGETQYF
TRBJ2-1	TRBV6-2/TRBV6-3	CASSPLGGLNEQFF
TRBJ2-4	TRBV19	CASSIPRTGNIQYF
TRBJ1-3	TRBV9	CASSVVDTSSSGNTIYF
TRBJ2-7	TRBV16	CASSSGGGEQYF
TRBJ2-5	TRBV7-3	CASSFGQGETQYF
TRBJ2-2	TRBV18	CASSPLGQGVAGELFF
TRBJ1-2	TRBV4-3	CASSQATGDYGYTF
TRBJ2-4	TRBV28	CASSGGSTSKNIQYF
TRBJ1-2	TRBV6-5	CASGDPGRNGYTF
TRBJ2-5	TRBV5-4	CASSPGGGATETQYF
TRBJ1-1	TRBV10-3	CAISELGEGTEAFF
TRBJ2-1	TRBV7-3	CASSPDILSYNEQFF